A selection of T cell receptor beta chains follows, all from one sample in a study of PD-L1 blockade in urothelial cancer. Clones were read by immunoSEQ multiplex PCR, and TCRdb kept only the in-frame ones, dropping some. The sample holds around 100,000 clones; around 85% are singletons and the top ten take 2.4%. The input for sequencing was PBMCs, taken around atezolizumab (anti-PD-L1) treatment. The receptors derive from a man in his fifties with urothelial cancer. CDR3s include the opening cysteine and the closing phenylalanine or tryptophan. A D gene is named only where the DNA matches it firmly. The size field is filled for only some rows; it gives once, few, many or a size class.

TRBJ2-5 TRBD2 TRBV9 - TGTGCCAGCAGCGGGACAAGATTAGCGGGAGGTGGGGAGACCCAGTACTTC CASSGTRLAGGGETQYF
TRBJ2-7 TRBD2 TRBV11-2 - TGTGCCAGCAGCTTAGGAGCGGGAGGTCGGTACGAGCAGTACTTC CASSLGAGGRYEQYF
TRBJ2-7 - TRBV28 once TGTGCCAGCAGTTTCCGACTAGTCTACGAGCAGTACTTC CASSFRLVYEQYF
TRBJ2-1 TRBD2 TRBV28 - TGTGCCAGCAGTAAGGCGGGAGACATCCTTGAGCAGTTCTTC CASSKAGDILEQFF
TRBJ1-4 - TRBV20-1 - TGCAGTGCCCCGCGGGGTGAAAAACTGTTTTTT CSAPRGEKLFF
TRBJ2-7 TRBD1 TRBV11-2 - TGTGCCAGCAGCTTAGGGTTGAAGCTATTGACAGGGTCCCACGAGCAGTACTTC CASSLGLKLLTGSHEQYF
TRBJ2-1 TRBD2 TRBV23-1 - TGCGCCAGCAGTCATGGACTAGCGGGAGACGGGGAGGACAATGAGCAGTTCTTC CASSHGLAGDGEDNEQFF
TRBJ1-5 - TRBV28 - TGTGCCAGCAGTGCTAACAGGTTCGGCCAGCCCCAGCATTTT CASSANRFGQPQHF
TRBJ2-1 TRBD1 TRBV7-9 - TGTGCCAGCAGCTTAAGACAGGGGAGGATAAATGAGCAGTTCTTC CASSLRQGRINEQFF
TRBJ2-7 TRBD2 TRBV28 - TGTGCCAGCAGGTGGGGGGGGAGGGACGAGCAGTACTTC CASRWGGRDEQYF
TRBJ2-7 - TRBV30 - TGTGCCTGGAGTTCCAGGGTATTCTACGAGCAGTACTTC CAWSSRVFYEQYF
TRBJ1-4 TRBD1 TRBV5-1 - TGCGCCAGCTGCCCTGGACAGGGGTTTAATGAAAAACTGTTTTTT CASCPGQGFNEKLFF
TRBJ1-2 - TRBV5-4 once TGTGCCAGCAGCTTGGTCGTTTTAGCAGGGGAAAACTATGGCTACACCTTC CASSLVVLAGENYGYTF
TRBJ1-1 - TRBV7-9 - TGTGCCAGCAGCATCCAGGGAGGGCTGAACACTGAAGCTTTCTTT CASSIQGGLNTEAFF
TRBJ2-1 - TRBV29-1 many TGCAGCGTTGATTGCGGGGACAATGAGCAGTTCTTC CSVDCGDNEQFF
TRBJ2-2 TRBD2 TRBV9 - TGTGCCAGCAGCGTAGAACTAGCGGTTAACGGGGAGCTGTTTTTT CASSVELAVNGELFF
TRBJ2-7 - TRBV27 - TGTGCCAGCAGTAATTCCGGGAGCTACGAGCAGTACTTC CASSNSGSYEQYF
TRBJ2-1 TRBD2 TRBV5-1 - TGCGCCAGCAGCTTGGGTCTTGGAGCGGGAGTATATGAGCAGTTCTTC CASSLGLGAGVYEQFF
TRBJ1-4 TRBD1 TRBV5-5 once TGTGCCAGCAGCTCCGGGACAGGGTCGGGTGAAAAACTGTTTTTT CASSSGTGSGEKLFF
TRBJ2-7 TRBD2 TRBV19 - TGTGCCAGTAGTATGGGACTAGCGGGATTAGGCGAGCAGTACTTC CASSMGLAGLGEQYF
TRBJ1-1 - TRBV19 - TGTGCCAGTAGTAAGCCCCCGGGGAACACTGAAGCTTTCTTT CASSKPPGNTEAFF
TRBJ2-3 TRBD1 TRBV7-3 - TGTGCCAGCAGCTTACACGACAGGGGGGTTTCTAGCACAGATACGCAGTATTTT CASSLHDRGVSSTDTQYF
TRBJ1-5 TRBD1 TRBV15 - TGTGCCACCAGCAGAGAGCCAGGGGGCGCGAAGGGGTATCGGCCCCAGCATTTT CATSREPGGAKGYRPQHF
TRBJ1-3 - TRBV30 - TGTGCCTGGAGAACGGGACACTCTGGAAACACCATATATTTT CAWRTGHSGNTIYF
TRBJ2-5 - TRBV5-1 - TGCGCCAGCAGCTTGGGGGGGTTCCGGGGGCAAGAGACCCAGTACTTC CASSLGGFRGQETQYF
TRBJ2-7 - TRBV4-1 - TGCGCCAGCAGCCAAGTGGGCAGTACCTACGAGCAGTACTTC CASSQVGSTYEQYF